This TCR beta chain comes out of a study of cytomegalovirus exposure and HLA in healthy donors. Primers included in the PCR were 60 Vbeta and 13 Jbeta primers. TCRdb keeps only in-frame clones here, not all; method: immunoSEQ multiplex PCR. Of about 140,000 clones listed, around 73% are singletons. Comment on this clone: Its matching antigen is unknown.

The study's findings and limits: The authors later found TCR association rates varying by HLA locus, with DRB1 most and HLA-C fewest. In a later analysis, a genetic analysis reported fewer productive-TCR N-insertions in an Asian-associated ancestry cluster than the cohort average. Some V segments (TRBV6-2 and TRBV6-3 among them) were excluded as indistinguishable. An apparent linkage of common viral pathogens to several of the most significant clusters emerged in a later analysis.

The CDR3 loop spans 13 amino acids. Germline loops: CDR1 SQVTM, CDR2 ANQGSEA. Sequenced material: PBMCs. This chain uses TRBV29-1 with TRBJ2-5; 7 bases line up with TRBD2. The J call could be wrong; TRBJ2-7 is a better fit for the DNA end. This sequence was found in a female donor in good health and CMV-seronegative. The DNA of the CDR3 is TGCAGCGTTGTCGGGGGAGGGTATCTCGAGCAGTACTTC. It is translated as CSVVGGGYLEQYF.